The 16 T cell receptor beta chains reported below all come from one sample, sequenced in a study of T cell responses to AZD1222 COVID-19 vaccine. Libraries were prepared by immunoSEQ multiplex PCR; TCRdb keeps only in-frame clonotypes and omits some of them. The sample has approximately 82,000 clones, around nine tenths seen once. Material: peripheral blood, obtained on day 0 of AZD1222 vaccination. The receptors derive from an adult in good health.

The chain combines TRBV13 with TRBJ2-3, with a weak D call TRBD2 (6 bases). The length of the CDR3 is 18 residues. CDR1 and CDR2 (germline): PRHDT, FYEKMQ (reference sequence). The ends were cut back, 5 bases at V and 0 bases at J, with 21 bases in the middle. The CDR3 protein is CASSPRGSSLQSTDTQYF. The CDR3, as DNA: TGTGCCAGCAGCCCCCGGGGGTCCTCACTTCAAAGCACAGATACGCAGTATTTT.

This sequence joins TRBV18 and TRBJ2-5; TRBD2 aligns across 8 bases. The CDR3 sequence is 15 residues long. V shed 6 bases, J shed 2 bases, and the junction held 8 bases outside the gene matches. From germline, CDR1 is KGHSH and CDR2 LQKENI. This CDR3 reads CASSPLAGTQETQYF. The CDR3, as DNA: TGTGCCAGCTCGCCCTTAGCGGGGACGCAAGAGACCCAGTACTTC.

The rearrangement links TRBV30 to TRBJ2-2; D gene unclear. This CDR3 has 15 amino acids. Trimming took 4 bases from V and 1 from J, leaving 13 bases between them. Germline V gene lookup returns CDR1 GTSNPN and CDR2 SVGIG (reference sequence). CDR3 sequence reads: CAWKVGPGNTGELFF. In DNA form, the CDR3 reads TGTGCCTGGAAGGTAGGGCCGGGGAACACCGGGGAGCTGTTTTTT.

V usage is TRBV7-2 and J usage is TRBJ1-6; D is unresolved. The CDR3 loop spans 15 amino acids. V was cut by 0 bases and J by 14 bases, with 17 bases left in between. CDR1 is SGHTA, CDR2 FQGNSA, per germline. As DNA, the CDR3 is TGTGCCAGCAGCTTAGCCCTGGGAGGGTCCCTCGCCCTCCACTTT. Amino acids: CASSLALGGSLALHF.

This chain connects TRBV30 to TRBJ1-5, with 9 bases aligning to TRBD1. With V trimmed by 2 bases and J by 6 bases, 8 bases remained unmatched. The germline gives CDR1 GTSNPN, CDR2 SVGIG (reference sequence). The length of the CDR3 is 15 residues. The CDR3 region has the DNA TGTGCCTGGAGTTCTTACGGACAGGGGAGTCAGCCCCAGCATTTT. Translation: CAWSSYGQGSQPQHF.

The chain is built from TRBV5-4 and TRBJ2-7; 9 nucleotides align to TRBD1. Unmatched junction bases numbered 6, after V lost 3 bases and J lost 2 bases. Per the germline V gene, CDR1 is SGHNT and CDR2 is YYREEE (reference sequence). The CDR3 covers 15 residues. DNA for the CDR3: TGTGCCAGCAGCTGGGGGACAGGGAACACCTACGAGCAGTACTTC. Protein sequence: CASSWGTGNTYEQYF.

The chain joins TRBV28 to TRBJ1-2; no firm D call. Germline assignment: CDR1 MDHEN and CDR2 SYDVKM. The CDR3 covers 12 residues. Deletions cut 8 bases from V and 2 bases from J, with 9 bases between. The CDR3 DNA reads TGTGCCAGCCTCAGGCGAAACTATGGCTACACCTTC. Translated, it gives CASLRRNYGYTF.

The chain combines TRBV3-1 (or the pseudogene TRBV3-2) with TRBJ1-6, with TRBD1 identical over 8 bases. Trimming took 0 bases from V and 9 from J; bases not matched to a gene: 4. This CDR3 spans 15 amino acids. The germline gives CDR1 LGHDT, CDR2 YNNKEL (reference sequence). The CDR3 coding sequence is TGTGCCAGCAGCCAAGAGCGACAGGGGTTTTCACCCCTCCACTTT. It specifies CASSQERQGFSPLHF.

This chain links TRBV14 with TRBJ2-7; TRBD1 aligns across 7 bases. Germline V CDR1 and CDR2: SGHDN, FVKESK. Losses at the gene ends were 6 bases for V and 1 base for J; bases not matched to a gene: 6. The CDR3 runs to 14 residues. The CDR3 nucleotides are TGTGCCAGCAGGTCGGGGACAGATTCCTACGAGCAGTACTTC. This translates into CASRSGTDSYEQYF.

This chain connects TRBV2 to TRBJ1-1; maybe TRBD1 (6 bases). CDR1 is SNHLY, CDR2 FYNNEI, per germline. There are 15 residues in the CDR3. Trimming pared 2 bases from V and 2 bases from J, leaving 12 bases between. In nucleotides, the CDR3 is TGTGCCAGCAGTGAAAGACAGGCGGCCAACACTGAAGCTTTCTTT. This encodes CASSERQAANTEAFF.

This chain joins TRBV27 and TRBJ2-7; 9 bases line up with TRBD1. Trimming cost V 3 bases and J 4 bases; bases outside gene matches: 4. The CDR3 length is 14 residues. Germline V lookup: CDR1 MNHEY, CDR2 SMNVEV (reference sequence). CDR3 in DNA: TGTGCCAGCAGTTTCCAGGACAGGGGTTACGAGCAGTACTTC. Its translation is CASSFQDRGYEQYF.

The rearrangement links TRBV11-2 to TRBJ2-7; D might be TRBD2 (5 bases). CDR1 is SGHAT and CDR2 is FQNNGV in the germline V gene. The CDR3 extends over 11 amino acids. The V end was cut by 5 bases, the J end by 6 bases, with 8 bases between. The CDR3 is CASSRGSEQYF. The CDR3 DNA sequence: TGTGCCAGCAGCCGTGGGAGCGAGCAGTACTTC.

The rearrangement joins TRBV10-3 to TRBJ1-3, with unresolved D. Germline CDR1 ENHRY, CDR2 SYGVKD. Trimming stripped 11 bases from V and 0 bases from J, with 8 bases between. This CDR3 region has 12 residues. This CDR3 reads CAHGVSGNTIYF. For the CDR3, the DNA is TGTGCCCACGGCGTCTCTGGAAACACCATATATTTT.

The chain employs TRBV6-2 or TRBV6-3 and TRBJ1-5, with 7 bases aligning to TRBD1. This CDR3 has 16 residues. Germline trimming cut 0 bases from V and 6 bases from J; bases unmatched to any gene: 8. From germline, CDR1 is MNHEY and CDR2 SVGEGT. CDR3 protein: CASSYSGFRGPQPQHF. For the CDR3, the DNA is TGTGCCAGCAGTTACTCGGGGTTTAGGGGGCCTCAGCCCCAGCATTTT.

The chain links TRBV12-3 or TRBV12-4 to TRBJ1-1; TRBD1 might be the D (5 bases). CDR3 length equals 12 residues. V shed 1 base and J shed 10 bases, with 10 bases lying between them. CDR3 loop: CASSLDLGVAFF. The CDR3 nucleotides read TGTGCCAGCAGTTTAGATTTGGGGGTAGCTTTCTTT.

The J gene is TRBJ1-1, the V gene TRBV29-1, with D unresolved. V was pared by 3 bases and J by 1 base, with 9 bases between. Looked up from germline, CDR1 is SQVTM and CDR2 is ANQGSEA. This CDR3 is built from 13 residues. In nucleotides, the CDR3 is TGCAGCGTTGATAATTGGCAGAACACTGAAGCTTTCTTT. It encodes CSVDNWQNTEAFF.